The TCR beta chain described here comes from a study of regulatory T cells in long-lasting Graves disease. Arm-PCR of CDR3 regions and iRepertoire HTBI primers were the basis on which TCR beta libraries were built. TCRdb independently ran MiXCR on the multiplex PCR reads; one entry per CDR3 protein. Of 300,000 or so distinct CDR3 sequences listed, roughly a fifth are singletons. Time point described: persistent/refractory GD, antithyroid drugs over 5 years with positive TRAb. PBMC RNA served as the TCR library source. Germline-derived CDR1 and CDR2 are KGHSH and LQKENI. This CDR3 is built from 13 residues. V was shortened by 4 bases and J by 10 bases, with 16 bases between the two germline ends. General study results and limits: There were preferences for TRBV28, TRBJ1-2 and TRBJ2-5 in persistent disease. TCR diversity was lower in persistent Graves' patients (versus newly diagnosed ones). Not thyroid tissue but only peripheral blood was studied.

This clonotype was seen ten or more times. Its antigen is undetermined. The starting material was peripheral blood mononuclear cells (PBMCs), obtained when the disease was refractory, from a patient treated with antithyroid drugs. The receptor comes from a female donor with Graves disease. The chain uses TRBV18 and TRBJ1-1; TRBD1 might be the D (5 bases). The CDR3 nucleotides are TGTGCCAGCTCACAGGCTAGAGGGGCGGCAGCTTTCTTT. Residues: CASSQARGAAAFF. Full variable domain (rest looked up from reference TRBV18 and TRBJ1-1): NAGVMQNPRHLVRRRGQEARLRCSPMKGHSHVYWYRQLPEEGLKFMVYLQKENIIDESGMPKERFSAEFPKEGPSILRIQQVVRGDSAAYFCASSQARGAAAFFGQGTRLTVV.